This is a list of T cell receptor beta chains from one sample in a study of RUNX1 and TCR beta rearrangement in T-cell leukemia. TCRdb reprocessed the PCR reads with MiXCR, giving one entry per CDR3 protein. Counted here are fewer than 300 distinct CDR3 sequences, 33% occurring once; the ten biggest clones make up over 45%. Sequenced sample: blood. The receptors come from a male donor with T-cell acute lymphoblastic leukemia. The CDR3 runs from the conserved cysteine through the conserved F or W. Fields, in order: J gene, V gene, clone size, D gene, CDR3 protein, CDR3 DNA. A D gene is named only where the DNA matches it firmly. The size entry is marked missing in some rows and otherwise reads once, few, many or a size class.

j_call: TRBJ2-1; v_call: TRBV6-2/TRBV6-3; clone_size: .; d_call: .; cdr3_aa: CASEGLRLAGGNEQFF; cdr3_nt: TGTGCCAGCGAAGGACTTAGACTAGCAGGGGGGAATGAGCAGTTCTTC
j_call: TRBJ1-2; v_call: TRBV5-1; clone_size: large; d_call: TRBD1; cdr3_aa: CASSLGTGGYGYTF; cdr3_nt: TGCGCCAGCAGCCTCGGAACAGGGGGCTATGGCTACACCTTC
j_call: TRBJ1-1; v_call: TRBV6-6; clone_size: .; d_call: .; cdr3_aa: CASSSQPGAGTEAFF; cdr3_nt: TGTGCCAGCAGTTCCCAGCCGGGGGCGGGTACTGAAGCTTTCTTT
j_call: TRBJ2-7; v_call: TRBV15; clone_size: medium-sized; d_call: .; cdr3_aa: CATSRARNEQYF; cdr3_nt: TGTGCCACCAGCAGAGCCCGTAACGAGCAGTACTTC
j_call: TRBJ1-1; v_call: TRBV20-1; clone_size: few; d_call: .; cdr3_aa: CSAYVNTEAFF; cdr3_nt: TGCAGTGCTTACGTGAACACTGAAGCTTTCTTT
j_call: TRBJ2-6; v_call: TRBV7-6; clone_size: large; d_call: .; cdr3_aa: CASSLRGPGSGANVLTF; cdr3_nt: TGTGCCAGCAGCTTGCGAGGTCCCGGATCTGGGGCCAACGTCCTGACTTTC
j_call: TRBJ1-1; v_call: TRBV5-4; clone_size: large; d_call: .; cdr3_aa: CASSLASEGGTEAFF; cdr3_nt: TGTGCCAGCAGCTTGGCCTCGGAGGGAGGCACTGAAGCTTTCTTT
j_call: TRBJ1-2; v_call: TRBV20-1; clone_size: .; d_call: .; cdr3_aa: CSARDAETEYGYTF; cdr3_nt: TGCAGTGCTAGAGATGCGGAGACGGAATATGGCTACACCTTC
j_call: TRBJ1-1; v_call: TRBV5-1; clone_size: large; d_call: .; cdr3_aa: CASSLDGGRHTEAFF; cdr3_nt: TGCGCCAGCAGCTTGGACGGGGGTCGGCACACTGAAGCTTTCTTT
j_call: TRBJ2-7; v_call: TRBV11-3; clone_size: .; d_call: TRBD2; cdr3_aa: CASSFGGGGIGEQYF; cdr3_nt: TGTGCCAGCAGCTTCGGCGGGGGGGGCATCGGCGAGCAGTACTTC
j_call: TRBJ1-6; v_call: TRBV30; clone_size: large; d_call: .; cdr3_aa: CAWSGYSTAWNSPLHF; cdr3_nt: TGTGCCTGGAGTGGATACTCGACAGCGTGGAATTCACCCCTCCACTTT
j_call: TRBJ1-1; v_call: TRBV19; clone_size: .; d_call: TRBD1; cdr3_aa: CASSASPWQGEWWTEAFF; cdr3_nt: TGTGCCAGTAGTGCCTCTCCGTGGCAGGGGGAATGGTGGACTGAAGCTTTCTTT